The clone carrying this T cell receptor (beta chain) was recorded a few times. Its antigen is not identified. Trimming cost V 7 bases and J 14 bases, with 27 bases left between them. The length of the CDR3 is 15 residues. The germline V gene encodes CDR1 MNHEY and CDR2 SMNVEV (reference sequence). The sample originates from a study of CD8 T cells in ankylosing spondylitis. Overall study findings and caveats: Both synovial fluid and blood in reactive arthritis had previously been reported to carry some motif variants. Enrichment of disease-linked clones was reportedly significant in matched ankylosing spondylitis synovial fluid.

TCRdb re-called the 5' RACE reads through MiXCR, storing one row per CDR3 protein. Among roughly 230,000 distinct CDR3 sequences, 15% to 20% were seen once, and the ten largest hold roughly 34%. The sample was blood, either unsorted or a sorted T cell fraction (not recorded which). The chain carries TRBV27 and TRBJ2-1, with TRBD1 as a possible D gene (6 bases). The sequence derives from a male donor with ankylosing spondylitis or in good health (not recorded which). The CDR3: CASTNGQLGGQRKFF. The CDR3 DNA reads TGTGCCAGCACCAACGGTCAACTTGGGGGACAAAGAAAGTTCTTC.